This entry lists 25 T cell receptor beta chains sequenced from one sample in a study of blood T cells in healthy people across ages. A sample-barcoded 5' primer and a J-beta primer mix were used in a second PCR of about 7 to 12 cycles. MiXCR was run by TCRdb on the 5' RACE reads, yielding one entry per CDR3 protein. Here the sample spans hundreds of thousands of distinct CDR3 sequences, 58% being singletons. Material: blood. The receptors here all came from a man aged 25-45 years in good health.

The chain employs TRBV19 and TRBJ1-4, with D unresolved. CDR1 and CDR2 from the germline V gene are LNHDA and SQIVND (reference sequence). Trimming left V 4 bases short and J 8 bases short, with 11 bases between. CDR3 length: 13 residues. CDR3: CASSKTRGEKLFF. The CDR3 bases are TGTGCCAGTAGTAAGACCCGAGGAGAAAAACTGTTTTTT. The full variable domain, in which reference TRBV19 and TRBJ1-4 provide the parts outside the CDR3, is DGGITQSPKYLFRKEGQNVTLSCEQNLNHDAMYWYRQDPGQGLRLIYYSQIVNDFQKGDIAEGYSVSREKKESFPLTVTSAQKNPTAFYLCASSKTRGEKLFFGSGTQLSVL.

CDR3 in amino acids: CASSSRTGGEQFF. The CDR3 nucleotides read TGTGCCAGCAGCTCCCGGACAGGCGGGGAGCAGTTCTTC. The J gene is TRBJ2-1, the V gene TRBV7-3; 7 bases are shared with TRBD1. The trim removed 4 bases at V and 10 bases at J, leaving 7 bases unmatched. CDR1 SGHTA and CDR2 FQGTGA come from the germline V gene. The CDR3 has 13 residues.

The CDR3, as DNA: TGCAGTGCTAGAGTAGTAGCGGGAGAATCGTTCCCCTACGAGCAGTACTTC. Translated, it gives CSARVVAGESFPYEQYF. V is TRBV20-1 and J is TRBJ2-7; 9 positions match TRBD2. With 1 base clipped from V and 2 bases from J, the junction kept 12 bases outside the gene matches. Per the germline V gene, CDR1 is DFQATT and CDR2 is SNEGSKA (reference sequence). This CDR3 comprises 17 residues.

This chain uses TRBV6-1 with TRBJ2-7; D is possibly TRBD2 (6 bases). This CDR3 contains 14 residues. Trimming took off 3 bases at V and 1 base at J, with 10 bases between the two ends. Germline values: CDR1 MNHNS, CDR2 SASEGT. DNA for the CDR3: TGTGCCAGCAGTGATCGGGGGAAGTCCTACGAGCAGTACTTC. It translates to CASSDRGKSYEQYF.

This clonotype was detected only a few times. The rearrangement links TRBV20-1 to TRBJ2-1; 7 positions agree with TRBD2. The CDR3 extends over 15 amino acids. Germline V gene sequence: CDR1 DFQATT, CDR2 SNEGSKA (reference sequence). V was pared by 1 base and J by 6 bases, with 9 bases of the junction left unmatched. CDR3 sequence reads: CSARVWPPGGNEQFF. The CDR3 DNA follows: TGCAGTGCTAGAGTGTGGCCTCCGGGGGGCAATGAGCAGTTCTTC.

This rearrangement joins TRBV6-1 to TRBJ1-2, with 9 positions matching TRBD1. CDR1 is MNHNS, CDR2 SASEGT, per germline. With 7 bases clipped from V and 0 bases from J, the junction kept 9 bases outside the gene matches. The length of the CDR3 is 16 residues. CDR3 sequence (DNA): TGTGCCAGCATAGGACGGGACAGGGTCTCTAACTATGGCTACACCTTC. Amino acid sequence: CASIGRDRVSNYGYTF.

This chain joins TRBV4-3 and TRBJ2-1, with a weak D call TRBD1 (5 bases). The last part of the DNA fits TRBJ2-7 better; the J call may be wrong. Germline assignment: CDR1 LGHNA and CDR2 YSLEER. The CDR3 length is 15 residues. CDR3 in DNA: TGCGCCAGCGCGCCCTACAGGAGCTCCTACAATGAGCAGTACTTC. Amino acids: CASAPYRSSYNEQYF.

The CDR3 region has the DNA TGCGCCAGCAGCTTGGGGGACAGCGTCTATGGCTACACCTTC. Its protein product is CASSLGDSVYGYTF. This sequence joins TRBV5-1 and TRBJ1-2; 7 bases are shared with TRBD1. V shed 0 bases, J shed 4 bases, and the junction held 3 bases outside the gene matches. CDR1 is SGHRS, CDR2 YFSETQ, per germline. The CDR3 is made up of 14 amino acids.

This clonotype appeared a few times. The V and J genes are TRBV7-9 and TRBJ2-5, with TRBD1 identical over 10 bases. This CDR3 has 15 residues. With V trimmed by 4 bases and J by 11 bases, 13 bases remained unmatched. Per germline, CDR1 SEHNR and CDR2 FQNEAQ (reference sequence). The CDR3 DNA reads TGTGCCAGCAGCTCGACCCGACAGGGGGCAAGGGAGCAGTACTTC. Amino acids: CASSSTRQGAREQYF.

The rearrangement joins TRBV12-3 or TRBV12-4 to TRBJ2-3; TRBD2 might be the D (6 bases). V was clipped by 5 bases and J by 2 bases, with 11 bases between them. This CDR3 has 14 amino acids. Written as DNA, the CDR3 is TGTGCCAGCAGTATTAGCGGAGACACAGATACGCAGTATTTT. Protein product: CASSISGDTDTQYF.

The J gene is TRBJ2-5, the V gene TRBV20-1, with a weak D call TRBD2 (7 bases). Germline CDR1 and CDR2: DFQATT and SNEGSKA (reference sequence). Trimming shortened V by 5 bases and J by 5 bases, and 18 bases separated the two germline ends. This CDR3 contains 14 residues. The CDR3 is CSAGLDGGRETQYF. The DNA of the CDR3 is TGCAGTGCTGGTCTCGACGGGGGGCGGGAGACCCAGTACTTC.

The chain uses TRBV27 and TRBJ1-1; D remains unclear. Germline lookup yields CDR1 MNHEY and CDR2 SMNVEV (reference sequence). V lost 3 bases and J 0 bases, leaving 8 bases between the germline ends. This CDR3 has 14 amino acids. This CDR3 is CASSFLGMNTEAFF. DNA for the CDR3: TGTGCCAGCAGTTTTCTTGGAATGAACACTGAAGCTTTCTTT.

This chain joins TRBV29-1 and TRBJ1-1; D is ambiguous. CDR1 and CDR2 (germline): SQVTM, ANQGSEA. This CDR3 comprises 12 residues. The V gene lost 8 bases and the J gene lost 10 bases, with 20 bases spanning the gap. The CDR3 nucleotides are TGCAGCAACCGGTCGTATGGCCGCGGAGCTTTCTTT. Residues: CSNRSYGRGAFF.

The rearrangement uses TRBV4-3 and TRBJ2-6; no clear D gene. The CDR3 spans 16 residues. CDR1 and CDR2 (germline): LGHNA, YSLEER. V was shortened by 1 base and J by 4 bases, with 11 bases between the two germline ends. The CDR3 nucleotides read TGCGCCAGCAGCCAAGTAGGACGGAAGGGGGCCAACGTCCTGACTTTC. Protein product: CASSQVGRKGANVLTF.

The chain links TRBV10-2 to TRBJ2-7; D may be TRBD1 (5 bases). The V gene's germline CDR1 is WSHSY and CDR2 SAAADI. CDR3 length equals 13 residues. With 4 bases removed from V and 7 bases from J, the gap between germline ends came to 14 bases. The CDR3 DNA reads TGCGCCAGCAGTGTGGCCCAGGGTGGGGAGCAGTACTTC. It specifies CASSVAQGGEQYF.

In its sample, this clonotype was seen many times. This chain uses TRBV28 with TRBJ2-7; 9 positions agree with TRBD1. Germline CDR1 is MDHEN and CDR2 is SYDVKM. V was clipped by 3 bases and J by 6 bases; unmatched bases: 6. The CDR3 length is 14 residues. The CDR3 region has the DNA TGTGCCAGCAGTTTGGGGACAGGGAGGCTCGAGCAGTACTTC. As protein: CASSLGTGRLEQYF.

This clonotype has a handful of counts. This sequence joins TRBV3-1 and TRBJ1-1; TRBD1 matches 7 bases. With 4 bases clipped from V and 1 base from J, the junction kept 3 bases outside the gene matches. Germline values: CDR1 LGHDT, CDR2 YNNKEL (reference sequence). This CDR3 spans 14 amino acids. The CDR3 region has the DNA TGTGCCAGCAGCCGCCGGGACAGGAACACTGAAGCTTTCTTT. Its protein product is CASSRRDRNTEAFF.

The chain uses TRBV6-1 and TRBJ1-6; 7 nucleotides align to TRBD1. This CDR3 comprises 19 residues. The V gene end was trimmed by 6 bases and the J gene end by 3 bases; junction bases not matched to a gene: 17. Germline loops: CDR1 MNHNS, CDR2 SASEGT. CDR3 nucleotides: TGTGCCAGCAGCAATCCGGGACAGACGGGGAGCTTCTATAATTCACCCCTCCACTTT. This gives the protein CASSNPGQTGSFYNSPLHF.

The chain combines TRBV6-6 with TRBJ2-2, with 7 bases lining up with TRBD2. After removal of 6 bases from V and 1 base from J, the junction contained 8 bases not matched to a gene. The CDR3 contains 16 residues. Germline CDR1 is MNHNY and CDR2 is SVGAGI (reference sequence). CDR3 bases: TGTGCCAGCAGCCCTTTCGGGAGGAAGAACACCGGGGAGCTGTTTTTT. Protein sequence: CASSPFGRKNTGELFF.

The chain combines TRBV20-1 with TRBJ2-5; no clear D. The ends were cut back, 0 bases at V and 5 bases at J, with 16 bases in the middle. The CDR3 runs to 15 residues. Germline CDR1 is DFQATT and CDR2 is SNEGSKA (reference sequence). The DNA for the CDR3 is TGCAGTGCTAGAGATGTAAATAAGGGCGCGGAGACCCAGTACTTC. As protein: CSARDVNKGAETQYF.

The V gene is TRBV6-5, the J gene TRBJ2-1; TRBD2 matches 9 bases. V shed 4 bases and J 7 bases; nucleotides not matched to a gene: 8. Germline V gene lookup returns CDR1 MNHEY and CDR2 SVGAGI. This CDR3 is built from 15 residues. In DNA, the CDR3 is TGTGCCAGCAGTTGGAGCGGGAGGCCCGAGAATGAGCAGTTCTTC. It encodes CASSWSGRPENEQFF.

The chain has TRBV14 and TRBJ1-2; a weak D match, TRBD1 (5 bases). This CDR3 is 14 amino acids long. From germline, CDR1 is SGHDN and CDR2 FVKESK. V dropped 2 bases and J dropped 6 bases, with 13 bases sitting between them. CDR3 in DNA: TGTGCCAGCAGCCAATACGTAGGGGTGAATGGCTACACCTTC. It encodes CASSQYVGVNGYTF. The variable domain in full, completed from reference TRBV14 and TRBJ1-2, reads EAGVTQFPSHSVIEKGQTVTLRCDPISGHDNLYWYRRVMGKEIKFLLHFVKESKQDESGMPNNRFLAERTGGTYSTLKVQPAELEDSGVYFCASSQYVGVNGYTFGSGTRLTVV.

The chain is built from TRBV20-1 and TRBJ2-5; D could derive from TRBD1 or TRBD2 (6 bases each). The better agreement between TRBJ2-7 and the DNA end casts doubt on the J call. The CDR3 is 16 amino acids. Germline CDR1 and CDR2: DFQATT and SNEGSKA (reference sequence). CDR3 amino acids: CSASDAKRGGGNEQYF. The CDR3 bases are TGCAGTGCTAGCGACGCCAAGAGAGGGGGAGGAAACGAGCAGTACTTC.

Only one count was recorded for this clonotype. The chain carries TRBV20-1 and TRBJ2-5, with 10 bases identical to TRBD2. In germline, CDR1 is DFQATT, CDR2 SNEGSKA (reference sequence). J was trimmed by 5 bases and V by 4 bases; bases with no gene match: 4. The CDR3 has 13 amino acids. CDR3 sequence reads: CSAIAGGWETQYF. CDR3 nucleotide sequence: TGCAGTGCTATAGCGGGGGGTTGGGAGACCCAGTACTTC.

There are a few counts of this clonotype. The chain links TRBV9 to TRBJ2-4; D may be TRBD1 or TRBD2 (6 bases each). This CDR3 has 16 amino acids. Trimming took off 3 bases at V and 6 bases at J, with 19 bases between the two ends. CDR1 is SGDLS and CDR2 is YYNGEE in the germline V gene. The CDR3 DNA reads as TGTGCCAGCAGCGGAAACAGGGTGGGGGGTCCAAACATTCAGTACTTC. It translates to CASSGNRVGGPNIQYF.